The T cell receptor beta chain described here comes from a study of radiotherapy plus CTLA-4 blockade in lung cancer. Across the whole study: Objective responses were documented in around 19% of patients, with disease control in 31%. Study-wide findings and caveats: Expansion of tumor-derived TCR clones was observed in blood after radiotherapy plus ipilimumab. The best prediction of response reportedly came from early blood T cell clone dynamics, with interferon-beta.

V shed 7 bases, J shed 2 bases, and the junction held 7 bases outside the gene matches. Germline V lookup: CDR1 MNHNS, CDR2 SASEGT. The CDR3 runs 15 residues. Here immunoSEQ multiplex PCR was the method, and the copy in TCRdb shows in-frame clones only, minus some. The sample yields 30,000 to 40,000 clones, 65% to 75% seen once. Patients in the study, people with chemo-refractory metastatic non-small-cell lung cancer, received focal radiation plus ipilimumab CTLA-4 blockade. As to this clone: As yet, its antigen is unknown.

Sequencing used peripheral blood, obtained from a patient treated with radiotherapy plus ipilimumab. The sequence came from a human donor with non-small cell lung cancer who had stable disease on radiotherapy plus ipilimumab. The rearrangement links TRBV6-1 to TRBJ2-2; TRBD1 aligns across 7 bases. The CDR3 DNA is TGTGCCAGCACCTTGGGACAGCCAAACACCGGGGAGCTGTTTTTT. Translation: CASTLGQPNTGELFF.